The 7 T cell receptor beta chains reported below all come from one sample, sequenced in a study of T cells in Graves' hyperthyroidism and ophthalmopathy. TCR beta CDR3 region amplification was performed from RNA transcripts. HTBI primers were employed in a first-round RT-PCR of the TCR CDR3. From the multiplex PCR reads, TCRdb called clonotypes with MiXCR, one entry per CDR3 protein. The sample comprises under 500,000 distinct CDR3 sequences, 11% to 15% of which are singletons, and around 30% rests with the top ten. Specimen: blood. Source of these receptors: a man in his forties or fifties with Graves' ophthalmopathy.

This chain uses TRBV12-3 or TRBV12-4 with TRBJ2-2, with 11 positions matching TRBD2. There are 16 residues in the CDR3. V trimming: 3 bases; J trimming: 7 bases; junction bases outside the gene matches: 7. CDR3 sequence reads: CASSFLLAGVGGELFF. In DNA form, the CDR3 reads TGTGCCAGCAGTTTTTTACTAGCGGGAGTTGGCGGGGAGCTGTTTTTT.

The V gene is TRBV5-8, the J gene TRBJ1-5, with TRBD1 as a possible D gene (5 bases). V was shortened by 0 bases and J by 6 bases, with 7 bases between the two germline ends. Germline CDR1 SGHTS, CDR2 YDEGEE. CDR3 length: 13 amino acids. CDR3 sequence: CASSLAGTQPQHF. The CDR3 nucleotides read TGTGCCAGCAGCTTGGCTGGGACTCAGCCCCAGCATTTT.

The chain combines TRBV7-8 with TRBJ2-3, with 13 bases matching TRBD2. This CDR3 has 20 residues. The trim removed 6 bases at V and 3 bases at J, leaving 18 bases unmatched. Per germline, CDR1 SGHVS and CDR2 FQNEAQ. CDR3 residues: CASRARWTSGSTGLTDTQYF. In DNA form, the CDR3 reads TGTGCCAGCAGAGCAAGATGGACTAGCGGGAGCACGGGCTTGACAGATACGCAGTATTTT.

This clonotype came up many times. The chain employs TRBV5-4 and TRBJ1-1; unclear D gene. The germline V and J ends were trimmed by 0 bases and 0 bases, with 3 bases remaining between them. CDR3 length equals 13 residues. CDR1 is SGHNT and CDR2 is YYREEE in the germline V gene (reference sequence). CDR3 DNA: TGTGCCAGCAGCTTGGTGGTGAACACTGAAGCTTTCTTT. Translating gives CASSLVVNTEAFF.

The table lists this clonotype with many counts. V gene TRBV7-6 combines with J gene TRBJ2-1; 7 bases fit TRBD2. Per the germline V gene, CDR1 is SGHVS and CDR2 is FNYEAQ. J was trimmed by 4 bases and V by 5 bases; bases with no gene match: 17. The CDR3 is 18 amino acids. The CDR3 DNA reads as TGTGCCAGCAGCCTAAACCCAGGGTCTCAGCGGGAATACAATGAGCAGTTCTTC. It specifies CASSLNPGSQREYNEQFF.

This clonotype was seen repeatedly, ten times or more. The chain recombines TRBV5-1 with TRBJ1-1, with D maybe TRBD1 (6 bases). The germline V gene has CDR1 SGHRS and CDR2 YFSETQ. V was pared by 0 bases and J by 4 bases, with 13 bases between. The CDR3 spans 15 residues. In DNA form, the CDR3 reads TGCGCCAGCAGCTTGGACGAGGGGGTCGGCACTGAAGCTTTCTTT. It codes for CASSLDEGVGTEAFF.

This chain uses TRBV20-1 with TRBJ2-4, with D unresolved. The CDR3 is 12 amino acids. From germline, CDR1 is DFQATT and CDR2 SNEGSKA (reference sequence). V shed 5 bases and J shed 0 bases, with 5 bases lying between them. The CDR3 nucleotides are TGCAGTGCTCCACTAGCCAAAAACATTCAGTACTTC. It codes for CSAPLAKNIQYF.